This TCR beta chain was captured in a study of siplizumab effects on memory and regulatory T cells. Produced via immunoSEQ multiplex PCR; TCRdb's table is partial and in-frame only. The profile covers 60,000 to 80,000 clones, with approximately 87% appearing a single time and 3.5% to 4.5% taken by the ten largest. Deletions cut 2 bases from V and 0 bases from J, with 11 bases between. The CDR3 consists of 16 residues. The germline CDR1 and CDR2 sequences are MNHNS and SASEGT. The rearrangement links TRBV6-1 to TRBJ1-5; no clear D gene. The TCR originated in a human donor in good health. The material sequenced was memory CD4+ T cells sorted from blood. The CDR3 loop is CASSERPRNSNQPQHF. For the CDR3, the DNA is TGTGCCAGCAGTGAACGACCGAGAAATAGCAATCAGCCCCAGCATTTT.